Following are 20 T cell receptor beta chains from one sample sequenced in a study of T cell responses to AZD1222 COVID-19 vaccine. Measured with immunoSEQ multiplex PCR; TCRdb has only the in-frame clones, and not every one. The table lists 150,000 or so clones, approximately 90% of them singletons. The sequencing here drew on peripheral blood, taken 28 days after the second AZD1222 dose. These TCRs come from an adult who received the AZD1222 COVID-19 vaccine.

The chain links TRBV5-1 to TRBJ2-2; no firm D call. CDR1 is SGHRS, CDR2 YFSETQ, per germline. V lost 4 bases and J lost 5, with 9 bases in between. This CDR3 is built from 13 residues. The CDR3 sequence: CASSITVTGELFF. CDR3 sequence (DNA): TGCGCCAGCAGCATCACAGTAACCGGGGAGCTGTTTTTT.

The J gene is TRBJ1-2, the V gene TRBV6-5; no definite D call. The germline V gene has CDR1 MNHEY and CDR2 SVGAGI. The V end lost 10 bases, the J end lost 5 bases, and 17 bases lay between the germline ends. This CDR3 is 13 amino acids long. For the CDR3, the DNA is TGTGCCACTACCTCTCCCACCGAATATGGCTACACCTTC. It is translated as CATTSPTEYGYTF.

This chain links TRBV14 with TRBJ1-2; 7 positions match TRBD1. V dropped 3 bases and J dropped 7; count of bases not matched to a gene: 8. Germline CDR1 SGHDN, CDR2 FVKESK. CDR3 size: 14 residues. CDR3 DNA sequence: TGTGCCAGCAGCCACCTACAGGGGAGGGGTGGCTACACCTTC. Encoded protein: CASSHLQGRGGYTF.

The CDR3 here is CASSTGGQINEKLFF. In DNA form, the CDR3 reads TGTGCCAGTAGTACCGGGGGCCAAATTAATGAAAAACTGTTTTTT. The chain employs TRBV19 and TRBJ1-4, with a possible D match to TRBD1 (6 bases). Looked up from germline, CDR1 is LNHDA and CDR2 is SQIVND (reference sequence). Trimming stripped 4 bases from V and 4 bases from J, with 13 bases between. The CDR3 runs to 15 residues. Supplemented by reference TRBV19 and TRBJ1-4, the full variable domain reads DGGITQSPKYLFRKEGQNVTLSCEQNLNHDAMYWYRQDPGQGLRLIYYSQIVNDFQKGDIAEGYSVSREKKESFPLTVTSAQKNPTAFYLCASSTGGQINEKLFFGSGTQLSVL.

The chain combines TRBV4-2 with TRBJ1-5, with 8 bases that match TRBD1. The germline V gene encodes CDR1 LGHNA and CDR2 YNFKEQ. The CDR3 runs 16 residues. The ends lost 3 bases at V and 1 base at J; junction bases unmatched: 5. The CDR3 region is CASSHTGTGSNQPQHF. The CDR3 DNA sequence: TGTGCCAGCAGCCATACCGGGACAGGCAGCAATCAGCCCCAGCATTTT.

The CDR3 coding sequence is TGTGCCAGCAGCGTAGGAGCAACTAGCACAGATACGCAGTATTTT. This sequence encodes CASSVGATSTDTQYF. This chain connects TRBV9 to TRBJ2-3; D is ambiguous. CDR1 and CDR2 from the germline V gene are SGDLS and YYNGEE. The CDR3 has 15 amino acids. The germline V and J ends were trimmed by 0 bases and 0 bases, with 8 bases remaining between them.

This clone has a handful of counts. The V gene is TRBV6-5, the J gene TRBJ2-7; TRBD1 matches at 9 bases. The CDR3 covers 15 residues. The J segment lost 6 bases and the V segment lost 0 bases, leaving 6 bases of the junction unmatched. Germline CDR1 reads MNHEY; CDR2 reads SVGAGI. The CDR3 DNA is TGTGCCAGCAGTTACTCGGGACAGGGTGGGCGCGAGCAGTACTTC. This codes for CASSYSGQGGREQYF.

This clone has just one count. The rearrangement uses TRBV7-9 and TRBJ1-2; D is unresolved. V gave up 6 bases and J gave up 6 bases, with 17 bases separating them. CDR1 and CDR2 (germline): SEHNR, FQNEAQ (reference sequence). The CDR3 length is 14 residues. The CDR3 sequence: CASSPVAEVDGYTF. The CDR3 DNA follows: TGTGCCAGCAGTCCCGTTGCGGAAGTGGATGGCTACACCTTC. The full variable domain, rest sourced from reference TRBV7-9 and TRBJ1-2, is DTGVSQNPRHKITKRGQNVTFRCDPISEHNRLYWYRQTLGQGPEFLTYFQNEAQLEKSRLLSDRFSAERPKGSFSTLEIQRTEQGDSAMYLCASSPVAEVDGYTFGSGTRLTVV.

The chain is built from TRBV7-2 and TRBJ2-5; D is unresolved. CDR3 length: 16 amino acids. V lost 3 bases and J lost 2, with 16 bases in between. Germline V gene data show CDR1 as SGHTA and CDR2 as FQGNSA. The CDR3 DNA is TGTGCCAGCAGCTTTCCTAAGGGAATTCGACAAGAGACCCAGTACTTC. Amino acids: CASSFPKGIRQETQYF.

The V and J genes are TRBV15 and TRBJ2-7; no definite D call. Trimming removed 0 bases at V and 2 bases at J, with 8 bases between. The V gene's germline CDR1 is LNHNV and CDR2 YYDKDF (reference sequence). The CDR3 extends over 14 amino acids. DNA of the CDR3: TGTGCCACCAGCAGAGATGTCCTTACCTACGAGCAGTACTTC. Its translation is CATSRDVLTYEQYF. The complete variable domain, with remaining parts taken from reference TRBV15 and TRBJ2-7, reads DAMVIQNPRYQVTQFGKPVTLSCSQTLNHNVMYWYQQKSSQAPKLLFHYYDKDFNNEADTPDNFQSRRPNTSFCFLDIRSPGLGDTAMYLCATSRDVLTYEQYFGPGTRLTVT.

This sequence joins TRBV4-3 and TRBJ2-3; TRBD2 agrees at 9 bases. The V gene end was trimmed by 1 base and the J gene end by 6 bases; junction bases not matched to a gene: 8. The length of the CDR3 is 16 residues. Germline-derived CDR1 and CDR2 are LGHNA and YSLEER. CDR3 in amino acids: CASSQVTLAGLDTQYF. The CDR3 DNA reads as TGCGCCAGCAGCCAAGTTACCCTAGCGGGGTTGGATACGCAGTATTTT.

The chain recombines TRBV4-3 with TRBJ1-6; D unclear. Trimming pared 1 base from V and 5 bases from J, leaving 6 bases between. This CDR3 comprises 14 residues. Germline V gene lookup returns CDR1 LGHNA and CDR2 YSLEER. The DNA of the CDR3 is TGCGCCAGCAGCCAAGTTCAGGATAATTCACCCCTCCACTTT. It is translated as CASSQVQDNSPLHF.

V is TRBV3-1 (or the pseudogene TRBV3-2) and J is TRBJ2-5, with TRBD2 identical over 10 bases. The CDR3 is 18 amino acids. CDR1 is LGHDT, CDR2 YNNKEL, per germline (reference sequence). Germline trimming cut 3 bases from V and 5 bases from J; bases unmatched to any gene: 15. The CDR3 loop reads CASSQNPGVAGGQETQYF. The CDR3, as DNA: TGTGCCAGCAGCCAGAACCCCGGGGTAGCGGGGGGCCAGGAGACCCAGTACTTC.

The chain uses TRBV2 and TRBJ2-1; 9 positions match TRBD2. CDR1 SNHLY and CDR2 FYNNEI come from the germline V gene. The CDR3 covers 15 residues. The junction had 4 bases not matched to a gene; V was cut back by 7 bases and J by 0 bases. The CDR3 loop is CASTSSGSSYNEQFF. For the CDR3, the DNA is TGTGCCAGCACCAGTAGCGGGAGCTCCTACAATGAGCAGTTCTTC.

V is TRBV6-4 and J is TRBJ1-2; D is possibly TRBD1 (5 bases). This CDR3 spans 16 amino acids. Deletions cut 6 bases from V and 3 bases from J, with 20 bases between. The V gene's germline CDR1 is MRHNA and CDR2 SNTAGT. Written as DNA, the CDR3 is TGTGCCAGCAGAGCACAGGTGTGGGCTTTTGACTATGGCTACACCTTC. Amino acids: CASRAQVWAFDYGYTF.

V usage is TRBV7-9 and J usage is TRBJ1-4, with D tentatively TRBD1 (5 bases). CDR1 and CDR2 from the germline V gene are SEHNR and FQNEAQ (reference sequence). V lost 5 bases to trimming and J lost 7 bases, with 11 bases between them. The CDR3 runs 13 residues. CDR3: CASSRGAAEKLFF. The CDR3 region has the DNA TGTGCCAGCAGCAGGGGCGCCGCTGAAAAACTGTTTTTT.

This clone turned up a few times. The chain links TRBV5-1 to TRBJ2-3; TRBD1 or TRBD2 may be the D gene (5 bases each). Germline V gene data show CDR1 as SGHRS and CDR2 as YFSETQ. The CDR3 totals 15 residues. The germline V and J ends were trimmed by 2 bases and 1 base, with 11 bases remaining between them. CDR3 amino acids: CASSLGLGGTDTQYF. CDR3 nucleotide sequence: TGCGCCAGCAGCTTAGGTCTGGGGGGCACAGATACGCAGTATTTT.

The chain links TRBV7-9 to TRBJ2-7, with TRBD1 matching over 8 bases. J was trimmed by 0 bases and V by 5 bases; bases with no gene match: 9. Per germline, CDR1 SEHNR and CDR2 FQNEAQ (reference sequence). This CDR3 comprises 16 residues. The chain's CDR3 is CASSPPDRETSYEQYF. CDR3 sequence (DNA): TGTGCCAGCAGCCCACCGGACAGGGAGACCTCCTACGAGCAGTACTTC.

The V and J genes are TRBV6-5 and TRBJ1-1; D is undetermined. The CDR3 loop spans 13 amino acids. The V gene's germline CDR1 is MNHEY and CDR2 SVGAGI. Trimming pared 7 bases from V and 5 bases from J, leaving 14 bases between. The CDR3 here is CASMKEGRTEAFF. The CDR3 DNA reads as TGTGCCAGCATGAAGGAAGGAAGGACTGAAGCTTTCTTT.

V is TRBV5-1 and J is TRBJ1-2; TRBD1 is a possible D gene (5 bases). Germline V gene data show CDR1 as SGHRS and CDR2 as YFSETQ. The V gene lost 4 bases and the J gene lost 4 bases, with 14 bases spanning the gap. The CDR3 length is 14 residues. The CDR3 sequence: CASSGQGISYGYTF. DNA for the CDR3: TGCGCCAGCAGCGGTCAGGGAATTTCCTATGGCTACACCTTC.